These 25 T cell receptor beta chains originate from one sample sequenced in a study of T cell repertoires in cytomegalovirus infection. TCRdb redid the calling of the reads with MiXCR, one entry per CDR3 protein. The sample holds about 230,000 distinct CDR3 sequences, 22% seen once. Sequenced material: CD8+ T cells from PBMCs. These receptors were collected from a human donor in good health (CMV status not recorded). Some clones in this sample may be carry-over from other donors' samples.

The V call is TRBV29-1, the J call TRBJ2-2; D uncertain. The V gene's germline CDR1 is SQVTM and CDR2 ANQGSEA. The CDR3 contains 12 residues. V lost 1 base to trimming and J lost 5 bases, with 5 bases between them. In DNA, the CDR3 is TGCAGCGTTGAAGGATCTACCGGGGAGCTGTTTTTT. Translated, it gives CSVEGSTGELFF.

Only a few counts were recorded for this clonotype. This chain connects TRBV28 to TRBJ2-7; no definite D call. The CDR3 sequence is 16 residues long. V lost 5 bases, J lost 3 bases, and 20 bases lay in between. Germline-derived CDR1 and CDR2 are MDHEN and SYDVKM. The CDR3 is CASSAQWRRTDYEQYF. As DNA, the CDR3 is TGTGCCAGCAGTGCCCAGTGGAGACGAACCGACTACGAGCAGTACTTC.

This clonotype was counted at least ten times. V gene TRBV7-9 combines with J gene TRBJ2-5; 12 bases match TRBD2. In germline, CDR1 is SEHNR, CDR2 FQNEAQ (reference sequence). V was pared by 2 bases and J by 2 bases, with 3 bases of the junction left unmatched. This CDR3 has 16 amino acids. The CDR3 spells CASSLTGLAGQETQYF. CDR3 coding DNA: TGTGCCAGCAGCTTAACCGGACTAGCGGGACAAGAGACCCAGTACTTC.

The rearrangement uses TRBV28 and TRBJ2-7; possible D gene TRBD2, 5 bases. V was cut by 5 bases and J by 2 bases, with 16 bases left in between. Germline V gives CDR1 MDHEN, CDR2 SYDVKM. The CDR3 runs to 15 residues. In DNA form, the CDR3 reads TGTGCCAGCAGTCTTTTGGCCCTGCGGGCCTACGAGCAGTACTTC. Translating it yields CASSLLALRAYEQYF.

This clonotype came up a few times. The chain combines TRBV14 with TRBJ2-1; D ambiguous. The germline V gene encodes CDR1 SGHDN and CDR2 FVKESK. V was trimmed by 8 bases and J by 6 bases, leaving 11 bases between them. This CDR3 is 12 amino acids long. The CDR3: CASYRSPNEQFF. CDR3 DNA sequence: TGTGCCAGCTATAGGTCCCCCAATGAGCAGTTCTTC.

This clonotype was seen repeatedly, ten times or more. CDR3 nucleotides: TGTGCCAGCAGCCCCATGCAGGGTGGCTTCCACGAGCAGTACTTC. Its translation: CASSPMQGGFHEQYF. The gene calls are TRBV7-3 and TRBJ2-7; possible D gene TRBD1, 5 bases. Per the germline V gene, CDR1 is SGHTA and CDR2 is FQGTGA. This CDR3 is 15 amino acids long. The V end was cut by 5 bases, the J end by 5 bases, with 19 bases between.

The J gene is TRBJ2-3, the V gene TRBV27; D possibly corresponds to TRBD1 (6 bases). The ends were cut back, 7 bases at V and 4 bases at J, with 9 bases in the middle. Germline CDR1 MNHEY, CDR2 SMNVEV (reference sequence). The CDR3 covers 12 residues. The CDR3 sequence: CASTTGSDTQYF. The CDR3 DNA is TGTGCCAGCACGACAGGATCAGATACGCAGTATTTT.

The chain joins TRBV20-1 to TRBJ2-1, with TRBD1 as a possible D gene (7 bases). Trimming pared 1 base from V and 7 bases from J, leaving 11 bases between. The CDR3 has 13 amino acids. Germline lookup yields CDR1 DFQATT and CDR2 SNEGSKA (reference sequence). The CDR3 nucleotides are TGCAGTGCTAGAGGATCAGGGGGGAATGAGCAGTTCTTC. Translated: CSARGSGGNEQFF.

Ten or more counts support this clonotype. The chain recombines TRBV7-6 with TRBJ1-6; 10 bases are shared with TRBD1. V gave up 1 base and J gave up 9 bases; unmatched junction bases: 6. There are 16 residues in the CDR3. CDR1 is SGHVS and CDR2 is FNYEAQ in the germline V gene. CDR3 sequence reads: CASSLGKGTGVSPLHF. CDR3 DNA sequence: TGTGCCAGCAGCTTAGGCAAGGGGACAGGGGTTTCACCCCTCCACTTT.

The sample holds a few counts of this clonotype. J is TRBJ1-4 and V is TRBV6-2 or TRBV6-3, with D perhaps matching TRBD1 (6 bases). The CDR3 sequence is 16 residues long. Germline V gene lookup returns CDR1 MNHEY and CDR2 SVGEGT. Trimming removed 4 bases from V and 0 bases from J, with 12 bases in between. CDR3 protein: CASSSVDSATNEKLFF. CDR3 coding DNA: TGTGCCAGCAGTTCAGTGGACAGTGCAACTAATGAAAAACTGTTTTTT.

This clonotype appeared once. The V gene is TRBV6-4, the J gene TRBJ1-1, with TRBD1 as a possible D gene (6 bases). Germline V CDR1 and CDR2: MRHNA, SNTAGT. CDR3 length: 13 amino acids. Trimming removed 5 bases at V and 4 bases at J, with 11 bases between. DNA of the CDR3: TGTGCCAGCAGTACAGGGTGGGGCACTGAAGCTTTCTTT. Its translation: CASSTGWGTEAFF.

The chain has TRBV24-1 and TRBJ1-2; the D is unclear. Germline V gives CDR1 KGHDR, CDR2 SFDVKD. The CDR3 length is 12 residues. V lost 5 bases to trimming and J lost 3 bases, with 6 bases between them. In DNA, the CDR3 is TGTGCCACCAGTGTTGGAGACTATGGCTACACCTTC. This translates into CATSVGDYGYTF.

Regarding this clonotype: The junction differs from germline at one of its ends, possibly a read error. This rearrangement joins TRBV5-1 to TRBJ2-7; D tentatively reads TRBD1 or TRBD2 (7 bases each). Germline CDR1 and CDR2: SGHRS and YFSETQ. The CDR3 runs to 12 residues. This CDR3 is CASSSGGESSFF. CDR3 DNA: TGCGCCAGCAGCTCAGGGGGGGAAAGTAGTTTCTTC.

This clonotype was picked up many times. CDR3 in amino acids: CASSYRAGGPTEQFF. For the CDR3, the DNA is TGTGCCAGCAGCTATAGAGCGGGGGGGCCGACTGAGCAGTTCTTC. This chain uses TRBV7-9 with TRBJ2-1; 10 bases match TRBD2. Germline V gives CDR1 SEHNR, CDR2 FQNEAQ (reference sequence). CDR3 length: 15 residues. Trimming cost V 4 bases and J 9 bases; bases outside gene matches: 9.

This clonotype occurred many times. The chain is built from TRBV28 and TRBJ2-6; 12 bases agree with TRBD2. V shed 6 bases and J 0 bases; nucleotides not matched to a gene: 21. Germline CDR1 MDHEN, CDR2 SYDVKM. The CDR3 loop spans 23 amino acids. The CDR3 sequence is CASSPLTPTSGGQEFSGANVLTF. CDR3 coding DNA: TGTGCCAGCAGCCCTCTCACCCCGACTAGCGGGGGCCAAGAGTTCTCTGGGGCCAACGTCCTGACTTTC.

This clonotype was recorded many times. The chain couples TRBV12-3 or TRBV12-4 to TRBJ1-1; D unresolved. V dropped 3 bases and J dropped 0 bases, with 8 bases sitting between them. The CDR3 contains 14 residues. As DNA, the CDR3 is TGTGCCAGCAGTTTCGTCAGCTTGAACACTGAAGCTTTCTTT. It is translated as CASSFVSLNTEAFF.

This clonotype was seen repeatedly, ten times or more. CDR3 loop: CASSLGSGIQYF. The DNA of the CDR3 is TGTGCCAGCAGCTTAGGGTCCGGCATTCAGTACTTC. V gene TRBV7-6 combines with J gene TRBJ2-4, with D unresolved. The V gene's germline CDR1 is SGHVS and CDR2 FNYEAQ. The CDR3 covers 12 residues. Deletions cut 1 base from V and 9 bases from J, with 7 bases between.

This clonotype was observed a few times. A junction boundary mismatches the germline segment, possibly from a read error. This chain connects TRBV7-9 to TRBJ1-5; D remains unclear. Germline V gives CDR1 SEHNR, CDR2 FQNEAQ (reference sequence). The CDR3 runs 16 residues. Here the CDR3 reads CASSLEGPLPSRPRCF. The CDR3 coding sequence is TGTGCCAGCAGCTTAGAGGGCCCACTGCCCTCAAGGCCTAGGTGTTTT.

In this sample, this clonotype turned up many times. The J gene is TRBJ2-7, the V gene TRBV7-9; 7 bases match TRBD1. The CDR3 spans 14 residues. Losses at the gene ends were 3 bases for V and 0 bases for J; bases not matched to a gene: 2. Germline V CDR1 and CDR2: SEHNR, FQNEAQ (reference sequence). The CDR3 DNA sequence: TGTGCCAGCAGCTTCCGGGACAGCTCCTACGAGCAGTACTTC. This translates into CASSFRDSSYEQYF.

The gene calls are TRBV2 and TRBJ2-1; the match to TRBD1 covers 9 bases. The junction had 6 bases not matched to a gene; V was cut back by 2 bases and J by 7 bases. The germline V gene encodes CDR1 SNHLY and CDR2 FYNNEI. This CDR3 contains 15 residues. The CDR3 reads CASSENTGGMNEQFF. The CDR3 nucleotides are TGTGCCAGCAGTGAAAATACAGGGGGCATGAATGAGCAGTTCTTC.

This clonotype showed up many times. The chain carries TRBV12-3 or TRBV12-4 and TRBJ2-5, with TRBD2 identical over 7 bases. The CDR3 sequence is 14 residues long. V was pared by 5 bases and J by 1 base, with 4 bases of the junction left unmatched. The CDR3 DNA reads as TGTGCCAGCAGTCTGGGAGGGCTCCAAGAGACCCAGTACTTC. Translated: CASSLGGLQETQYF.

The sample holds one count of this clonotype. The chain couples TRBV29-1 to TRBJ1-2, with D possibly TRBD1 on 5 matching bases. Germline V gene sequence: CDR1 SQVTM, CDR2 ANQGSEA. The CDR3 covers 18 residues. The germline V and J ends were trimmed by 0 bases and 2 bases, with 22 bases remaining between them. In nucleotides, the CDR3 is TGCAGCGTTGAAGATTACAAAACTTTGGCAGGGACGAACTATGGCTACACCTTC. Translating it yields CSVEDYKTLAGTNYGYTF. Full variable domain (outside the CDR3, taken from reference TRBV29-1 and TRBJ1-2): SAVISQKPSRDICQRGTSLTIQCQVDSQVTMMFWYRQQPGQSLTLIATANQGSEATYESGFVIDKFPISRPNLTFSTLTVSNMSPEDSSIYLCSVEDYKTLAGTNYGYTFGSGTRLTVV.

The sample holds many counts of this clonotype. The genes are TRBV7-2 and TRBJ1-2, with D perhaps matching TRBD1 (6 bases). Germline V gives CDR1 SGHTA, CDR2 FQGNSA. V lost 1 base, J lost 5 bases, and 20 bases lay in between. The CDR3 sequence is 17 residues long. DNA of the CDR3: TGTGCCAGCAGCTTAGGGCAGGGGAGGGCTCGGGAGTATGGCTACACCTTC. Protein: CASSLGQGRAREYGYTF.

V and J are TRBV29-1 and TRBJ1-2; D unclear. The V gene lost 3 bases and the J gene lost 3 bases, with 8 bases spanning the gap. Germline CDR1 reads SQVTM; CDR2 reads ANQGSEA. The CDR3 length is 12 residues. The CDR3 here is CSVEGNDYGYTF. Here the CDR3 DNA reads TGCAGCGTTGAGGGGAATGACTATGGCTACACCTTC. Filled out from reference TRBV29-1 and TRBJ1-2, the complete variable domain reads SAVISQKPSRDICQRGTSLTIQCQVDSQVTMMFWYRQQPGQSLTLIATANQGSEATYESGFVIDKFPISRPNLTFSTLTVSNMSPEDSSIYLCSVEGNDYGYTFGSGTRLTVV.

Only a few counts were recorded for this clonotype. This chain joins TRBV2 and TRBJ1-1; D gene uncertain. V lost 0 bases, J lost 0 bases, and 5 bases lay in between. There are 14 residues in the CDR3. In germline, CDR1 is SNHLY, CDR2 FYNNEI. CDR3 nucleotide sequence: TGTGCCAGCAGTGAAGCAGGGCTGAACACTGAAGCTTTCTTT. Translating it yields CASSEAGLNTEAFF.